One sample yielded the 5 T cell receptor beta chains listed below, sequenced in a study of siplizumab effects on memory and regulatory T cells. TCRdb keeps only in-frame clones here, not all; method: immunoSEQ multiplex PCR. Counted here are some 99,000 clones, 92% occurring once; the ten biggest clones make up 0.65% to 0.9%. Sequencing input: Tregs sorted from blood. The source is a human donor in good health.

The chain has TRBV29-1 and TRBJ2-2; 7 nucleotides align to TRBD2. CDR3 length: 15 amino acids. Germline V CDR1 and CDR2: SQVTM, ANQGSEA. Losses at the gene ends were 7 bases for V and 0 bases for J; bases not matched to a gene: 8. The CDR3 protein is CSAQVGLANTGELFF. DNA for the CDR3: TGCAGCGCCCAGGTCGGACTAGCGAACACCGGGGAGCTGTTTTTT.

This rearrangement joins TRBV6-1 to TRBJ2-1, with TRBD1 matching 9 bases. Unmatched junction bases numbered 6, after V lost 4 bases and J lost 5 bases. Germline values: CDR1 MNHNS, CDR2 SASEGT. The CDR3 sequence is 15 residues long. As DNA, the CDR3 is TGTGCCAGCAGTGGGCCGGGACAGGGCGACAATGAGCAGTTCTTC. It yields the protein CASSGPGQGDNEQFF.

CDR3 loop: CASSWDTSYEQYF. CDR3 bases: TGTGCCAGCAGCTGGGACACGTCCTACGAGCAGTACTTC. V usage is TRBV7-9 and J usage is TRBJ2-7, with D possibly matching TRBD1 (6 bases). The CDR3 contains 13 residues. V gave up 4 bases and J gave up 1 base, with 8 bases separating them. From germline, CDR1 is SEHNR and CDR2 FQNEAQ (reference sequence).

This chain joins TRBV19 and TRBJ2-3; the match to TRBD2 covers 11 bases. CDR1 is LNHDA and CDR2 is SQIVND in the germline V gene (reference sequence). The CDR3 runs to 16 residues. V gave up 6 bases and J gave up 0 bases; unmatched junction bases: 5. The CDR3 DNA sequence: TGTGCCAGTAGACCTTTAGCGGGAGGGAGCACAGATACGCAGTATTTT. Its translation: CASRPLAGGSTDTQYF. Variable domain in full (rest from reference TRBV19 and TRBJ2-3): DGGITQSPKYLFRKEGQNVTLSCEQNLNHDAMYWYRQDPGQGLRLIYYSQIVNDFQKGDIAEGYSVSREKKESFPLTVTSAQKNPTAFYLCASRPLAGGSTDTQYFGPGTRLTVL.

The rearrangement links TRBV10-3 to TRBJ1-2; 7 bases are shared with TRBD1. Trimming cost V 6 bases and J 3 bases; bases outside gene matches: 7. Germline CDR1 and CDR2: ENHRY and SYGVKD. There are 14 residues in the CDR3. CDR3 bases: TGTGCCATCAGACCCCGTCAGGGGGACTATGGCTACACCTTC. It encodes CAIRPRQGDYGYTF.